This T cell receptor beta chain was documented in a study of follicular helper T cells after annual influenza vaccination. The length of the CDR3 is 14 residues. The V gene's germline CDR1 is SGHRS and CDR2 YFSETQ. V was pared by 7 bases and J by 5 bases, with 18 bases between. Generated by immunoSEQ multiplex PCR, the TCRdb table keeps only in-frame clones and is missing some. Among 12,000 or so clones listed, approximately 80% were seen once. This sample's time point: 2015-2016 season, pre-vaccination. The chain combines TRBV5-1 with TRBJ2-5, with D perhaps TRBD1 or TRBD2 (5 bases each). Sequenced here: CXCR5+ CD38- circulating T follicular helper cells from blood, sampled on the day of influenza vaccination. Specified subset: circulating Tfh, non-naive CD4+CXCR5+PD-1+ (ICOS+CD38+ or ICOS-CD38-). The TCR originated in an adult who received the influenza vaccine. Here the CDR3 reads CASAEGWTKETQYF. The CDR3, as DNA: TGCGCCAGCGCCGAGGGGTGGACGAAGGAGACCCAGTACTTC. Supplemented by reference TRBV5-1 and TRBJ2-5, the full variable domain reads KAGVTQTPRYLIKTRGQQVTLSCSPISGHRSVSWYQQTPGQGLQFLFEYFSETQRNKGNFPGRFSGRQFSNSRSEMNVSTLELGDSALYLCASAEGWTKETQYFGPGTRLLVL.